Following are 6 T cell receptor beta chains from one sample sequenced in a study of CD8 T cells in ankylosing spondylitis. General study points: Ankylosing spondylitis blood appeared to be characterized by a TCR beta motif of under ten highly homologous variants.

Their antigens are not known. Each CDR3 protein gets one entry after TCRdb re-called the 5' RACE reads with MiXCR. Of roughly 700,000 distinct CDR3 sequences in the sample, around a fifth were seen once. The material sequenced was blood, either unsorted or a sorted T cell fraction (not recorded which). All receptors come from a male donor with ankylosing spondylitis.

V is TRBV12-3 or TRBV12-4 and J is TRBJ1-4; 9 bases line up with TRBD1. This CDR3 region has 15 residues. With 6 bases clipped from V and 8 bases from J, the junction kept 10 bases outside the gene matches. CDR3 coding DNA: TGTGCCAGCAGAGATACAGGGGGCAGTCGCGAAAAACTGTTTTTT. It codes for CASRDTGGSREKLFF.

In this sample, this clonotype turned up a few times. V is TRBV7-2 and J is TRBJ2-1, with a possible D match to TRBD1 (5 bases). Germline assignment: CDR1 SGHTA and CDR2 FQGNSA. Trimming left V 0 bases short and J 5 bases short, with 5 bases between. There are 13 residues in the CDR3. Here the CDR3 DNA reads TGTGCCAGCAGCTTAGCGGGGCACAATGAGCAGTTCTTC. This translates into CASSLAGHNEQFF.

This clonotype was counted a few times. The rearrangement links TRBV6-1 to TRBJ1-5; no definite D call. Germline values: CDR1 MNHNS, CDR2 SASEGT. This CDR3 comprises 14 residues. V dropped 0 bases and J dropped 4 bases, with 7 bases sitting between them. The CDR3 here is CASSEASINQPQHF. The CDR3 coding sequence is TGTGCCAGCAGTGAAGCCTCGATTAATCAGCCCCAGCATTTT.

The chain joins TRBV4-2 to TRBJ1-6, with a tentative D call TRBD1 (5 bases). Germline lookup yields CDR1 LGHNA and CDR2 YNFKEQ. Trimming cost V 2 bases and J 6 bases, with 11 bases left between them. The CDR3 loop spans 15 amino acids. The CDR3 is CASSQKQGSNSPLHF. The CDR3 DNA reads as TGTGCCAGCAGCCAAAAGCAGGGATCTAATTCACCCCTCCACTTT.

The gene calls are TRBV6-1 and TRBJ2-2, with 15 bases fitting TRBD2. The CDR3 loop spans 19 amino acids. V shed 7 bases, J shed 5 bases, and the junction held 14 bases outside the gene matches. The germline V gene has CDR1 MNHNS and CDR2 SASEGT. CDR3 sequence reads: CASIPNTGLAGGGTGELFF. The CDR3 nucleotides are TGTGCCAGCATCCCAAATACGGGACTAGCGGGAGGAGGTACCGGGGAGCTGTTTTTT.

The chain joins TRBV12-3 or TRBV12-4 to TRBJ1-1; D is unclear. The ends were cut back, 6 bases at V and 0 bases at J, with 11 bases in the middle. The CDR3 covers 14 residues. The CDR3 DNA follows: TGTGCCAGCAGGAGTAGGGTGATGAACACTGAAGCTTTCTTT. Translated: CASRSRVMNTEAFF.